These 15 T cell receptor beta chains originate from one sample sequenced in a study of OX40 agonist ivuxolimab in advanced cancers. Profiling relied on immunoSEQ multiplex PCR, and the TCRdb table lists in-frame clones only, not all of them. The data contain 85,000 to 100,000 clones, 70% to 90% of them singletons. The sample here was CD4+ or CD8+ T cells sorted from blood, taken in a trial of the OX40 agonist ivuxolimab. The source of these receptors is an adult with an advanced solid tumor such as melanoma, head and neck, liver or kidney cancer.

The gene calls are TRBV5-6 and TRBJ2-2; D not certain. This CDR3 has 16 amino acids. Germline lookup yields CDR1 SGHDT and CDR2 YYEEEE. Trimming left V 0 bases short and J 1 base short, with 10 bases between. The chain's CDR3 is CASSLGGRKNTGELFF. CDR3 nucleotide sequence: TGTGCCAGCAGCTTGGGAGGTCGGAAGAACACCGGGGAGCTGTTTTTT.

The gene calls are TRBV15 and TRBJ2-5, with D unclear. From germline, CDR1 is LNHNV and CDR2 YYDKDF (reference sequence). The CDR3 is made up of 14 amino acids. Between the trimmed V and J ends, which lost 1 base and 13 bases, there was a span of 19 bases. The CDR3 DNA sequence: TGTGCCACCAGCAGAGGAGGCCGCCTCTCCCACCCGTACTTC. Encoded protein: CATSRGGRLSHPYF.

The J gene is TRBJ2-2, the V gene TRBV6-5, with TRBD1 matching over 9 bases. Germline trimming cut 6 bases from V and 6 bases from J; bases unmatched to any gene: 5. The CDR3 contains 14 residues. In germline, CDR1 is MNHEY, CDR2 SVGAGI. CDR3 in amino acids: CASSQQGAAGELFF. The CDR3, as DNA: TGTGCCAGCAGCCAACAGGGGGCGGCCGGGGAGCTGTTTTTT.

CDR3 region: CASSNPSGDTQYF. The CDR3 DNA sequence: TGTGCCAGCAGCAACCCGTCGGGAGATACGCAGTATTTT. The chain is built from TRBV7-9 and TRBJ2-3; no clear D. Trimming stripped 5 bases from V and 5 bases from J, with 11 bases between. Germline V gene sequence: CDR1 SEHNR, CDR2 FQNEAQ (reference sequence). CDR3 length: 13 amino acids.

V and J are TRBV20-1 and TRBJ2-3, with D uncertain. CDR3 size: 11 residues. Per germline, CDR1 DFQATT and CDR2 SNEGSKA (reference sequence). The germline V and J ends were trimmed by 4 bases and 2 bases, with 4 bases remaining between them. The CDR3 DNA is TGCAGTGCTATAACCACAGATACGCAGTATTTT. This translates into CSAITTDTQYF.

The chain employs TRBV5-4 and TRBJ2-7, with 8 bases identical to TRBD1. Unmatched junction bases numbered 10, after V lost 4 bases and J lost 4 bases. The CDR3 is 15 amino acids. Germline V gene lookup returns CDR1 SGHNT and CDR2 YYREEE (reference sequence). In DNA, the CDR3 is TGTGCCAGCAGCCCTCTACAGGGGGGCCTTTACGAGCAGTACTTC. Translated: CASSPLQGGLYEQYF.

This clone was detected only once. V usage is TRBV11-2 and J usage is TRBJ2-7; D call uncertain. Germline values: CDR1 SGHAT, CDR2 FQNNGV. This CDR3 is built from 15 residues. Trimming removed 5 bases from V and 1 base from J, with 15 bases in between. CDR3 DNA sequence: TGTGCCAGCAGCGCGGATGGAACCCTATCCTACGAGCAGTACTTC. Amino acid sequence: CASSADGTLSYEQYF. Full variable domain (outside the CDR3, taken from reference TRBV11-2 and TRBJ2-7): EAGVAQSPRYKIIEKRQSVAFWCNPISGHATLYWYQQILGQGPKLLIQFQNNGVVDDSQLPKDRFSAERLKGVDSTLKIQPAKLEDSAVYLCASSADGTLSYEQYFGPGTRLTVT.

The genes are TRBV5-6 and TRBJ2-7, with 7 bases fitting TRBD2. J gave up 1 base and V 0 bases, and 13 bases lay outside the gene matches. CDR1 SGHDT and CDR2 YYEEEE come from the germline V gene. The CDR3 has 18 amino acids. CDR3 coding DNA: TGTGCCAGCAGCTTGGGGGCTAGCGGTTCCCCACTATCCTACGAGCAGTACTTC. Encoded protein: CASSLGASGSPLSYEQYF.

The chain joins TRBV14 to TRBJ2-7; D ambiguous. Germline CDR1 SGHDN, CDR2 FVKESK. This CDR3 spans 14 amino acids. V was clipped by 2 bases and J by 5 bases, with 13 bases between them. The CDR3 sequence is CASSQSGTRHEQYF. DNA of the CDR3: TGTGCCAGCAGCCAATCTGGTACACGCCACGAGCAGTACTTC.

The V gene is TRBV4-1, the J gene TRBJ2-5, with D unclear. Germline lookup yields CDR1 MGHRA and CDR2 YSYEKL. Trimming cost V 0 bases and J 5 bases, with 10 bases left between them. This CDR3 contains 14 residues. This chain's CDR3 is CASSQDYYAETQYF. The CDR3 bases are TGCGCCAGCAGCCAAGATTACTATGCGGAGACCCAGTACTTC.

The genes are TRBV7-2 and TRBJ1-2; D might be TRBD1 (6 bases). The CDR3 loop spans 13 amino acids. V was trimmed by 3 bases and J by 2 bases, leaving 7 bases between them. Per the germline V gene, CDR1 is SGHTA and CDR2 is FQGNSA. CDR3: CASSFGTNYGYTF. The CDR3 nucleotides are TGTGCCAGCAGCTTCGGGACAAACTATGGCTACACCTTC.

The V and J genes are TRBV19 and TRBJ2-7, with D perhaps TRBD2 (6 bases). Trimming took 5 bases from V and 3 from J, leaving 17 bases between them. The CDR3 consists of 15 residues. The V gene's germline CDR1 is LNHDA and CDR2 SQIVND (reference sequence). This CDR3 reads CASSSTGLWGYEQYF. CDR3 coding DNA: TGTGCCAGTAGTTCAACGGGACTCTGGGGCTACGAGCAGTACTTC.

The chain has TRBV5-8 and TRBJ2-1; D call uncertain. CDR1 and CDR2 from the germline V gene are SGHTS and YDEGEE. The CDR3 spans 15 residues. V lost 2 bases and J lost 4, with 13 bases in between. The CDR3 loop is CASSFYGGEYNEQFF. The CDR3 DNA sequence: TGTGCCAGCAGCTTCTACGGTGGGGAATACAATGAGCAGTTCTTC. Based on the CDR3 plus reference TRBV5-8 and TRBJ2-1, the full variable domain is EAGVTQSPTHLIKTRGQQATLRCSPISGHTSVYWYQQALGLGLQFLLWYDEGEERNRGNFPPRFSGRQFPNYSSELNVNALELEDSALYLCASSFYGGEYNEQFFGPGTRLTVL.

This clone showed up just once. The chain links TRBV27 to TRBJ2-7, with 14 bases fitting TRBD2. V dropped 5 bases and J dropped 1; count of bases not matched to a gene: 10. The CDR3 consists of 18 residues. The V gene's germline CDR1 is MNHEY and CDR2 SMNVEV (reference sequence). The CDR3 spells CASSLQGLAGDGSYEQYF. The CDR3 DNA is TGTGCCAGCAGTCTCCAGGGACTAGCGGGAGATGGGTCCTACGAGCAGTACTTC.

The gene calls are TRBV4-3 and TRBJ2-1, with 11 bases that match TRBD2. In germline, CDR1 is LGHNA, CDR2 YSLEER. The CDR3 is 15 amino acids. V gave up 4 bases and J gave up 4 bases; unmatched junction bases: 3. CDR3 bases: TGCGCCAGCAGCCGAGGGACTAGCGGATACAATGAGCAGTTCTTC. This codes for CASSRGTSGYNEQFF.